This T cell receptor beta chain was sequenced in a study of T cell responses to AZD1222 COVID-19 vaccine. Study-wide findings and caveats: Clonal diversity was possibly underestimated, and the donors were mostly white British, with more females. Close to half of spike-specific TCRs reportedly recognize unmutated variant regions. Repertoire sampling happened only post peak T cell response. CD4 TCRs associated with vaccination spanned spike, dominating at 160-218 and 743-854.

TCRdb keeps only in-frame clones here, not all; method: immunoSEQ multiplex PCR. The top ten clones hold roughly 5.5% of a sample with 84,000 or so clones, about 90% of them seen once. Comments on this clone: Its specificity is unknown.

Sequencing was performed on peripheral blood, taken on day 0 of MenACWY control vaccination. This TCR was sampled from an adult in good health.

As DNA, the CDR3 is TGTGCCAGCAGCCCATCCCAGGGGGGTAAATATAGTCGGCTGTTTTTT. Translating gives CASSPSQGGKYSRLFF. The chain couples TRBV28 to TRBJ1-4; TRBD1 matches 7 bases. CDR3 size: 16 residues. The V and J ends lost 6 bases and 14 bases, in that order; junction bases with no gene match: 21. Germline assignment: CDR1 MDHEN and CDR2 SYDVKM.